This T cell receptor beta chain was obtained from a study of CD8 T cells in ankylosing spondylitis. About this clonotype itself: Antigen: not known.

As the method for making TCR beta libraries, quantitative 5'-RACE with molecular barcodes was used. TCRdb reprocessed the 5' RACE reads with MiXCR, giving one entry per CDR3 protein. The sample shows around 250,000 distinct CDR3 sequences, roughly a tenth of them seen only once. V was trimmed by 3 bases and J by 3 bases, leaving 16 bases between them. Looked up from germline, CDR1 is SGDLS and CDR2 is YYNGEE. This CDR3 has 15 residues. Findings and caveats of the study: Relatively rare in peripheral blood, disease-linked clones were also CD8+.

The sample comprised blood, either unsorted or a sorted T cell fraction (not recorded which). This receptor was obtained from a male donor with ankylosing spondylitis or in good health (not recorded which). The chain links TRBV9 to TRBJ2-7; D is perhaps TRBD1 or TRBD2 (5 bases each). In DNA form, the CDR3 reads TGTGCCAGCAGCGCAACCGGGACGGGGCACTACGAGCAGTACTTC. Translation: CASSATGTGHYEQYF.